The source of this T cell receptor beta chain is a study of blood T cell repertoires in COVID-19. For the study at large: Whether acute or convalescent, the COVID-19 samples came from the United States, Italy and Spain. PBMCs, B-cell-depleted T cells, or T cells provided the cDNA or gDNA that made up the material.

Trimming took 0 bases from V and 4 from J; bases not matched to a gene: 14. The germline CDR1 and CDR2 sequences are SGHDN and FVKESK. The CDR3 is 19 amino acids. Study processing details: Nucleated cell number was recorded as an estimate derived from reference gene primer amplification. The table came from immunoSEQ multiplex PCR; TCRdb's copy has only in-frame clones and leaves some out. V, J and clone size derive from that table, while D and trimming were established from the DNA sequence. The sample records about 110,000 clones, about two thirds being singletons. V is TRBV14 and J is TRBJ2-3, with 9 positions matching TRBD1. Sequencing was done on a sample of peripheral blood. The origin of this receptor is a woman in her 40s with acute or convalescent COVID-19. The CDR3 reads CASSQDLAPGQGLPDTQYF. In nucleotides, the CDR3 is TGTGCCAGCAGCCAAGATCTGGCCCCGGGACAGGGCCTGCCAGATACGCAGTATTTT.